Listed below are T cell receptor beta chains from one sample, sequenced in a study of memory CD4+ T cells and cytomegalovirus serostatus. Repertoires were generated with immunoSEQ multiplex PCR, while TCRdb's copy carries only in-frame clones and drops some. The data hold 58,000 or so clones, with about three quarters observed a single time. The source material was memory CD4+ T cells from blood. These receptors all stem from an adult in good health and CMV-seropositive. The CDR3 runs from the conserved cysteine through the conserved F or W. The D gene is left open where the match is weak. Part of the rows lack a size; the others show once, few, many or a class for expanded clones.

CDR3 protein	CDR3 DNA	clone size	D gene	V gene	J gene
CASSLNTGPLGTQYF	TGTGCCAGCAGCTTAAACACGGGGCCCTTGGGTACGCAGTATTTT	.	.	TRBV7-3	TRBJ2-3
CASRQTGPSNQPQHF	TGTGCCAGTAGGCAGACAGGGCCTAGCAATCAGCCCCAGCATTTT	.	TRBD1	TRBV19	TRBJ1-5
CASNQQGFDYGYTF	TGTGCCAGCAATCAACAGGGATTTGACTATGGCTACACCTTC	.	.	TRBV28	TRBJ1-2
CASSGEISNQPQHF	TGTGCCAGCAGTGGGGAGATAAGCAATCAGCCCCAGCATTTT	.	.	TRBV6-6	TRBJ1-5
CASNPRGQVPPVF	TGTGCCAGTAACCCAAGGGGACAGGTCCCCCCGGTCTTC	few	TRBD1	TRBV19	TRBJ1-2
CASINGRGAGYGYTF	TGTGCCAGCATTAACGGTCGGGGGGCGGGCTATGGCTACACCTTC	.	.	TRBV6-5	TRBJ1-2
CASSPGTDYGYTF	TGTGCCAGCAGCCCCGGGACCGACTATGGCTACACCTTC	.	.	TRBV9	TRBJ1-2
CAIAGDGTQYF	TGTGCCATAGCGGGAGATGGGACGCAGTATTTT	.	TRBD2	TRBV30	TRBJ2-3
CASRSGTSGKNEQFF	TGTGCCAGCAGATCAGGGACTAGCGGGAAAAATGAGCAGTTCTTC	.	TRBD2	TRBV6-5	TRBJ2-1
CASSPLGGYGYTF	TGTGCCAGTAGTCCTCTGGGGGGCTATGGCTACACCTTC	.	.	TRBV19	TRBJ1-2
CAWSTLGPMGNTEAFF	TGTGCCTGGAGTACCCTTGGTCCCATGGGGAACACTGAAGCTTTCTTT	few	.	TRBV30	TRBJ1-1
CASSQTSGETQYF	TGCGCCAGCAGCCAAACAAGCGGGGAGACCCAGTACTTC	.	.	TRBV4-1	TRBJ2-5
CASSLGVDGADTQYF	TGTGCCAGCAGCTTAGGGGTGGACGGGGCGGATACGCAGTATTTT	.	.	TRBV11-2	TRBJ2-3
CATQVVPSTEAFF	TGTGCCACCCAGGTGGTTCCTTCCACTGAAGCTTTCTTT	.	.	TRBV14	TRBJ1-1
CASSPRGGDGGGYTF	TGTGCCAGCAGCCCTAGGGGAGGGGACGGCGGTGGCTACACCTTC	.	.	TRBV7-9	TRBJ1-2
CASSKNKAPPDTQYF	TGTGCCAGCAGCAAAAACAAGGCCCCCCCAGATACGCAGTATTTT	.	.	TRBV7-2	TRBJ2-3
CASTPRSRDRGLGELFF	TGTGCCAGCACTCCCAGAAGCCGGGACAGGGGGCTCGGGGAGCTGTTTTTT	.	TRBD1	TRBV27	TRBJ2-2
CASSLGRAGNYGYTF	TGTGCCAGCAGCTTAGGGAGGGCCGGGAACTATGGCTACACCTTC	.	.	TRBV7-2	TRBJ1-2
CASRSGPLRYF	TGTGCCAGCAGGTCGGGGCCTCTGCGGTACTTC	once	.	TRBV28	TRBJ2-5
CASSFVGGTTDNEQFF	TGTGCCAGCAGTTTCGTGGGGGGGACGACTGACAATGAGCAGTTCTTC	once	TRBD2	TRBV28	TRBJ2-1
CASSPSTETQYF	TGTGCCAGCTCACCAAGTACGGAGACCCAGTACTTC	.	.	TRBV18	TRBJ2-5
CASSPRGNGETQYF	TGTGCCAGCTCACCTCGGGGGAATGGGGAGACCCAGTACTTC	few	.	TRBV18	TRBJ2-5
CARELASGSQETQYF	TGCGCCAGGGAGTTGGCTAGCGGGAGCCAAGAGACCCAGTACTTC	.	TRBD2	TRBV10-1	TRBJ2-5
CASSLYSANRGNTIYF	TGTGCCAGCAGCTTGTACTCCGCAAACAGAGGAAACACCATATATTTT	.	.	TRBV5-4	TRBJ1-3
CASSIPRTGANVLTF	TGTGCCAGTAGTATCCCCAGGACTGGGGCCAACGTCCTGACTTTC	.	.	TRBV19	TRBJ2-6
CSGGLASEQYF	TGCAGTGGCGGACTAGCGAGCGAGCAGTACTTC	once	TRBD2	TRBV20-1	TRBJ2-7
CASSSVPTGELFF	TGCGCCAGCAGCTCTGTCCCGACCGGGGAGCTGTTTTTT	.	.	TRBV5-1	TRBJ2-2
CASSLRRGEAFF	TGTGCCAGCAGTTTACGCCGGGGTGAAGCTTTCTTT	.	.	TRBV27	TRBJ1-1
CASSRDSGANVLTF	TGTGCCAGCAGTCGTGACTCTGGGGCCAACGTCCTGACTTTC	.	.	TRBV2	TRBJ2-6
CASSGSENQPQHF	TGTGCCAGCAGTGGGTCGGAGAATCAGCCCCAGCATTTT	.	.	TRBV6-6	TRBJ1-5
CATSRVETQYF	TGTGCCACCAGCAGAGTGGAGACCCAGTACTTC	once	.	TRBV15	TRBJ2-5
CASSPSGGRSGELFF	TGTGCCAGCAGTCCCTCTGGCGGGAGATCTGGGGAGCTGTTTTTT	.	TRBD2	TRBV28	TRBJ2-2
CASSVGDADNEKLFF	TGTGCCAGCAGCGTGGGGGATGCGGATAATGAAAAACTGTTTTTT	.	.	TRBV5-8	TRBJ1-4
CASQKGDYNEQFF	TGTGCCAGCCAGAAAGGGGACTACAATGAGCAGTTCTTC	.	.	TRBV2	TRBJ2-1
CASRTREGNQPQHF	TGTGCCAGCAGGACTAGGGAGGGCAATCAGCCCCAGCATTTT	.	.	TRBV7-8	TRBJ1-5
CASRKRLSWGQENTEAFF	TGTGCCAGCAGAAAACGTCTTAGCTGGGGACAGGAAAACACTGAAGCTTTCTTT	.	TRBD1	TRBV2	TRBJ1-1
CASSENGRGLDTQYF	TGTGCCAGCAGCGAAAACGGGAGGGGCCTAGATACGCAGTATTTT	.	TRBD2	TRBV5-6	TRBJ2-3
CASSPLQGNTIYF	TGTGCCAGCAGCCCATTACAGGGAAACACCATATATTTT	.	.	TRBV14	TRBJ1-3